This TCR beta chain was sequenced during a study of OX40 agonist ivuxolimab in advanced cancers. Overall study context: Enrolled patients in dose escalation had cancers that were hepatocellular carcinoma, melanoma, renal cell or head and neck cancer.

The method was immunoSEQ multiplex PCR; TCRdb's version includes in-frame clones alone and lacks a portion of them. Seen here are some 110,000 clones, 90% observed once, and the top ten hold around 0.48%. General study results and limits: Part of the nonresponder group also had normalized T-cell clonal expansion that was low.

As regards this clone: Antigen specificity is unknown.

The CDR3 has 16 amino acids. Trimming stripped 2 bases from V and 0 bases from J, with 13 bases between. Germline CDR1 reads MNHNY; CDR2 reads SVGAGI (reference sequence). The clonotype comes from an adult with an advanced solid tumor such as melanoma, head and neck, liver or kidney cancer. The chain links TRBV6-6 to TRBJ1-2; the D gene is possibly TRBD1 (6 bases). Material: CD4+ or CD8+ T cells sorted from blood, obtained in a trial of the OX40 agonist ivuxolimab. CDR3 sequence: CASSYVGTTSNYGYTF. DNA of the CDR3: TGTGCCAGCAGTTACGTCGGGACAACATCTAACTATGGCTACACCTTC.